This T cell receptor beta chain was sequenced during a study of T cell responses to AZD1222 COVID-19 vaccine. Overall study findings and caveats: The donor cohort was predominantly white British with a female majority, and clonal diversity may have been underestimated. Baseline seropositivity characterized only a handful of AZD1222 recipients.

In germline, CDR1 is MNHEY, CDR2 SMNVEV (reference sequence). V gave up 3 bases and J gave up 8 bases, with 11 bases separating them. This CDR3 contains 14 residues. The data were produced by immunoSEQ multiplex PCR, yet TCRdb's version contains in-frame clones alone and is incomplete. The sample has more than 95,000 clones; around 94% are singletons. Remarks on this clone: Its target is unknown.

The TCR sequence derives from an adult in good health. The chain has TRBV27 and TRBJ1-6; D may be TRBD1 (6 bases). Here the sequenced sample was peripheral blood, taken on day 0 of AZD1222 vaccination. DNA of the CDR3: TGTGCCAGCAGTTTTCAGGGGAACCATTCACCCCTCCACTTT. It translates to CASSFQGNHSPLHF.